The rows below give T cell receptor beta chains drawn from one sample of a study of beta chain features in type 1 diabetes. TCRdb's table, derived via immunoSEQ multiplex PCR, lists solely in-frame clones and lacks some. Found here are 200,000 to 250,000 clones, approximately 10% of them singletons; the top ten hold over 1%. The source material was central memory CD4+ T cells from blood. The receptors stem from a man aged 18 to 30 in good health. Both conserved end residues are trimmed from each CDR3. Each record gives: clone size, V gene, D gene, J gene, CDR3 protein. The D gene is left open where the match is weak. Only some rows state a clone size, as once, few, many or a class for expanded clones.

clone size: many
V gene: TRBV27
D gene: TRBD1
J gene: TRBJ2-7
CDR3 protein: ASRWTGTTNEQY

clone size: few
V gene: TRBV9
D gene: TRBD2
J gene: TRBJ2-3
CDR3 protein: ASSGQVKLAGDPTGTDTQY

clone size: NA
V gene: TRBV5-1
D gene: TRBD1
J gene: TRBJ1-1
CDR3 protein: ASSNRGVGTEAF

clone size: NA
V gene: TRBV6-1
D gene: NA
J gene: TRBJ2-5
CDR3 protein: ASSPEFRETQY

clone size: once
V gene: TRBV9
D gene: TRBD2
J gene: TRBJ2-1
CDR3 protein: ASSVTGTSGLSSYNEQF

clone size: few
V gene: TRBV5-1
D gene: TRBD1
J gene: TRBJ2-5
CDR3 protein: ASTEGQGGTQY

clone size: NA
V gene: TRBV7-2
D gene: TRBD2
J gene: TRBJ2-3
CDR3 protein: ASSRVLAGDGDTQY

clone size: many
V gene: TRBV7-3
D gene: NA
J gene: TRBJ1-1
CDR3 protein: ASSVGPNTEAF

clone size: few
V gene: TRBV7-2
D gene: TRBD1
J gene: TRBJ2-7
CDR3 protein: ASSPRTGGSYEQY

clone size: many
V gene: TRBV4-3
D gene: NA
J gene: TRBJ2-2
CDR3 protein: ASSLVRINTGELF

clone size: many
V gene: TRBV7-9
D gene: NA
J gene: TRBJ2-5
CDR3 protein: ASSVIQGLGAETQY

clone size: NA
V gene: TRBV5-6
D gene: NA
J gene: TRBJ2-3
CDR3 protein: ASSLPDRADTQY

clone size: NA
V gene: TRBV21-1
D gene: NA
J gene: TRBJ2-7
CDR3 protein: ASSREDRYYEQY

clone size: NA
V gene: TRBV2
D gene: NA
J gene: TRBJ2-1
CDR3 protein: ASSGETGGYNEQF

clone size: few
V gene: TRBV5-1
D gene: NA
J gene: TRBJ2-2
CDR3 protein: ASSFLPRGGTGELF

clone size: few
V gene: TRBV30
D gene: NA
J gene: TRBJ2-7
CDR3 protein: AWRWSYEQY

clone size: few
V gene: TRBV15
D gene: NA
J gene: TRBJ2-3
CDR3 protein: ATTLGMVTDTQY

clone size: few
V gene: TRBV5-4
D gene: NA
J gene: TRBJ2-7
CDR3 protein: ASSPYVGGRDEQY

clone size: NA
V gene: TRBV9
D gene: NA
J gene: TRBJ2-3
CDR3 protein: ASSSSAGHPSANTQY

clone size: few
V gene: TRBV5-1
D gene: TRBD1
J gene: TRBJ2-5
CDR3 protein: ASSLQGGETQY

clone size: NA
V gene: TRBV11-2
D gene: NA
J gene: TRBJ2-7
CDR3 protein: ASSLGRPYEQY

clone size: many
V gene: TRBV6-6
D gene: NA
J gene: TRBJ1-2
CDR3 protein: ASSPGHNYGYT

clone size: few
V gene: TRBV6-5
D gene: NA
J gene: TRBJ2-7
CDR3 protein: ASSRTAPYEQY

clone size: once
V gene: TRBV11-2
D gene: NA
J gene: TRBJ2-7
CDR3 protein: ASSHWVQSSYEQY

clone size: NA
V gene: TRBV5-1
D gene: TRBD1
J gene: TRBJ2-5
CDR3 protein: ASSPGTGNPQETQY

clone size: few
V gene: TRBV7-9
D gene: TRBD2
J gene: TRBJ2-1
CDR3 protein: ASSSTRGGRANNEQF

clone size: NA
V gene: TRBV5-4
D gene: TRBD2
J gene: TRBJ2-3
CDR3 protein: ASSLVAGASTDTQY

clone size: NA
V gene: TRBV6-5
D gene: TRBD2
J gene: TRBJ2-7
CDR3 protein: ASSRTTSGYEQY

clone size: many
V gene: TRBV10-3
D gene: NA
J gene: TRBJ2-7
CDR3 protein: AISGTAYEQY

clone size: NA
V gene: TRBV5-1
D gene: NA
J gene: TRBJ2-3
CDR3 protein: ASSMGGGGTDTQY

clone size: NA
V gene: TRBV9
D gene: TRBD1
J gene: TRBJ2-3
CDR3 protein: ASSVGTGSGTDTQY

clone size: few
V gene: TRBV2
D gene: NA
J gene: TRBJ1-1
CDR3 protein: ASSSNRDTEAF

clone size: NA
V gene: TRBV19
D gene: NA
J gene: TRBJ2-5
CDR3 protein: ASSMARTETQY

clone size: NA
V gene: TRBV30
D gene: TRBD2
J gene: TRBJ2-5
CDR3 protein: AWSVPAGGQETQY

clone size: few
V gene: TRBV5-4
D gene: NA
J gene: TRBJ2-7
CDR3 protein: ASSFPGDTRQY

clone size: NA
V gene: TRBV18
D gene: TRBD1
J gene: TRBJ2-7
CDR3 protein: ASSPDRGKNYEQY

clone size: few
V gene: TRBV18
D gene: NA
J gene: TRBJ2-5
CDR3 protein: ASSPQEETQY

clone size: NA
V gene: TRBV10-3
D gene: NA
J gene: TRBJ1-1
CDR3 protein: AISVAGNTEAF

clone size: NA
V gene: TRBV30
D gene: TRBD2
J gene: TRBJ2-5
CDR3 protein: AWSIGTSGQETQY

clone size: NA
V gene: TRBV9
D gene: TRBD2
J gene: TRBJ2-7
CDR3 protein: ASSVDSGRASYEQY

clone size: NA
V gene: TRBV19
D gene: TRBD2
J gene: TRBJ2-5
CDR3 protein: ASSIEASGRYQETQY

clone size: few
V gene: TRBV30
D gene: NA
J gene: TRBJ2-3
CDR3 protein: AWSMAGLAQY

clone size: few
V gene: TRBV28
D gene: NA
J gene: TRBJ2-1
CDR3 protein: ASSVRGVTSWSYNEQF

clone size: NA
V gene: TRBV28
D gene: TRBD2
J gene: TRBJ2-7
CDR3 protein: ASIGTSFNEQY

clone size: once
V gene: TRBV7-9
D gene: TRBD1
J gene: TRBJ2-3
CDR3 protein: ASSSGRQGAMADTQY

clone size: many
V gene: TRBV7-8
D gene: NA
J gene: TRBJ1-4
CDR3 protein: ASSLVREKLF

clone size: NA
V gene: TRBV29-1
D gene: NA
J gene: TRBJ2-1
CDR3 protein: SVDRTSGYNEQF

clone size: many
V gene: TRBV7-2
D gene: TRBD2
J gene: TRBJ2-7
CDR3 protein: ASSSQSGGSPEQY

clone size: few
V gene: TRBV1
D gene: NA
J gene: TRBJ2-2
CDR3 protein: TSSQALAGPTGELF

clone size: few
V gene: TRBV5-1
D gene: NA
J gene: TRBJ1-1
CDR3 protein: ASSPNRGGNTEAF

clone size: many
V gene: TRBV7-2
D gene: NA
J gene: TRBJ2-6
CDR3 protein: ASSPKGISGANVLT

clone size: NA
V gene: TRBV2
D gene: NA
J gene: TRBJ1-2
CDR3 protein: ASSRTQANYGYT

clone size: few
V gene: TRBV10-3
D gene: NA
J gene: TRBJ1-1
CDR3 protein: AISVVLVMNTEAF

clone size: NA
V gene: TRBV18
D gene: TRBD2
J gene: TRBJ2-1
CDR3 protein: ASSLGLAGLNEQF

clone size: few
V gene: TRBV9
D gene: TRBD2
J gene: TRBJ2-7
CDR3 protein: ASSTERDQLRQQY